The 32 T cell receptor beta chains given below trace back to one sample, sequenced in a study of cytomegalovirus exposure and HLA in healthy donors. 13 Jbeta primers and 60 Vbeta primers were used for the PCR. Generated by immunoSEQ multiplex PCR, the TCRdb table keeps only in-frame clones and is missing some. The table records 200,000 to 250,000 clones, 76% of them present only once. Sample: PBMCs. The receptor source for this set is a man aged 18 to 29 in good health and CMV-seronegative.

The table lists this clone with a count of one. The chain combines TRBV30 with TRBJ1-5; D not resolved. CDR1 is GTSNPN, CDR2 SVGIG, per germline (reference sequence). This CDR3 contains 14 residues. Trimming took 4 bases from V and 3 from J, leaving 13 bases between them. CDR3 amino acids: CAWNLGRTNQPQHF. In nucleotides, the CDR3 is TGTGCCTGGAACCTTGGGCGCACCAATCAGCCCCAGCATTTT.

The chain has TRBV7-3 and TRBJ2-3, with TRBD2 identical over 7 bases. Looked up from germline, CDR1 is SGHTA and CDR2 is FQGTGA. The CDR3 loop spans 15 amino acids. After removal of 2 bases from V and 3 bases from J, the junction contained 5 bases not matched to a gene. The CDR3 loop is CASSLGIAGTDTQYF. The CDR3, as DNA: TGTGCCAGCAGCTTAGGGATAGCGGGTACAGATACGCAGTATTTT.

V usage is TRBV28 and J usage is TRBJ2-7; 11 nucleotides align to TRBD1. The CDR3 sequence is 14 residues long. Trimming cost V 6 bases and J 7 bases; bases outside gene matches: 8. Germline V lookup: CDR1 MDHEN, CDR2 SYDVKM. The DNA for the CDR3 is TGTGCCAGCAGCACCGGGACAGGGGGTTCGGAGCAGTACTTC. It encodes CASSTGTGGSEQYF. Together with reference TRBV28 and TRBJ2-7, the CDR3 gives the full variable domain: DVKVTQSSRYLVKRTGEKVFLECVQDMDHENMFWYRQDPGLGLRLIYFSYDVKMKEKGDIPEGYSVSREKKERFSLILESASTNQTSMYLCASSTGTGGSEQYFGPGTRLTVT.

V is TRBV10-2 and J is TRBJ2-7; 11 bases fit TRBD2. CDR1 and CDR2 (germline): WSHSY, SAAADI. The CDR3 is 15 residues long. J gave up 6 bases and V 8 bases, and 12 bases lay outside the gene matches. The CDR3 bases are TGCGCCAGCGGGGGACTAGCGGAGGGATCAGGCGAGCAGTACTTC. The encoded protein is CASGGLAEGSGEQYF.

This chain connects TRBV27 to TRBJ2-1; TRBD1 aligns across 9 bases. CDR3 length equals 15 residues. Germline-derived CDR1 and CDR2 are MNHEY and SMNVEV (reference sequence). With 5 bases clipped from V and 4 bases from J, the junction kept 6 bases outside the gene matches. The CDR3 DNA is TGTGCCAGCAGTCCCGACAGGGGGAAATACAATGAGCAGTTCTTC. Amino acids: CASSPDRGKYNEQFF.

V gene TRBV4-1 combines with J gene TRBJ2-7; D may be TRBD1 (7 bases). Germline-derived CDR1 and CDR2 are MGHRA and YSYEKL. Deletions cut 4 bases from V and 2 bases from J, with 15 bases between. This CDR3 region has 15 residues. The CDR3 sequence: CASSPRGRGPYEQYF. CDR3 nucleotide sequence: TGCGCCAGCAGCCCGAGGGGGCGGGGCCCCTACGAGCAGTACTTC.

The rearrangement uses TRBV28 and TRBJ1-2; 8 nucleotides agree with TRBD1. The CDR3 is 14 residues long. With V trimmed by 4 bases and J by 0 bases, 1 base remained unmatched. Germline lookup yields CDR1 MDHEN and CDR2 SYDVKM. The CDR3 coding sequence is TGTGCCAGCAGTTGGACAGGGACTAACTATGGCTACACCTTC. The encoded protein is CASSWTGTNYGYTF.

A few counts support this clone. The chain has TRBV5-1 and TRBJ2-5; 11 bases line up with TRBD1. This CDR3 contains 14 residues. The V gene end was trimmed by 3 bases and the J gene end by 4 bases; junction bases not matched to a gene: 2. Germline V gene lookup returns CDR1 SGHRS and CDR2 YFSETQ. The CDR3 loop is CASSSGTGGETQYF. In nucleotides, the CDR3 is TGCGCCAGCAGCTCCGGGACAGGGGGAGAGACCCAGTACTTC.

The chain links TRBV27 to TRBJ2-1; D possibly corresponds to TRBD1 (6 bases). This CDR3 region has 14 residues. V was cut by 5 bases and J by 1 base, with 9 bases left in between. From germline, CDR1 is MNHEY and CDR2 SMNVEV (reference sequence). CDR3 residues: CASSVTGSYNEQFF. The CDR3 bases are TGTGCCAGCAGTGTCACAGGGTCCTACAATGAGCAGTTCTTC.

This clone has only a few counts. CDR3 sequence: CASRAAGQPQHF. The CDR3 bases are TGTGCTAGTCGGGCAGCGGGGCAGCCCCAGCATTTT. This chain connects TRBV12-5 to TRBJ1-5, with unresolved D. The germline V gene encodes CDR1 LGHNT and CDR2 FRNRAP. Trimming cost V 8 bases and J 7 bases, with 12 bases left between them. The CDR3 has 12 residues.

This chain connects TRBV5-6 to TRBJ1-5, with D perhaps TRBD1 (6 bases). V was clipped by 2 bases and J by 4 bases, with 10 bases between them. The CDR3 consists of 14 residues. Germline loops: CDR1 SGHDT, CDR2 YYEEEE. The CDR3 here is CASSLQGRNQPQHF. CDR3 nucleotide sequence: TGTGCCAGCAGCTTACAGGGACGGAATCAGCCCCAGCATTTT. The variable domain in full, with the rest retrieved from reference TRBV5-6 and TRBJ1-5, is DAGVTQSPTHLIKTRGQQVTLRCSPKSGHDTVSWYQQALGQGPQFIFQYYEEEERQRGNFPDRFSGHQFPNYSSELNVNALLLGDSALYLCASSLQGRNQPQHFGDGTRLSIL.

The V gene is TRBV7-3, the J gene TRBJ2-1, with 7 bases lining up with TRBD1. The CDR3 spans 14 residues. J lost 6 bases, V lost 5 bases, and 7 bases had no gene match. Germline CDR1 SGHTA, CDR2 FQGTGA. In DNA, the CDR3 is TGTGCCAGCAGCCCGACAGGGTCTGGCAATGAGCAGTTCTTC. Its protein product is CASSPTGSGNEQFF. Variable domain in full (rest from reference TRBV7-3 and TRBJ2-1): GAGVSQTPSNKVTEKGKYVELRCDPISGHTALYWYRQSLGQGPEFLIYFQGTGAADDSGLPNDRFFAVRPEGSVSTLKIQRTERGDSAVYLCASSPTGSGNEQFFGPGTRLTVL.

This clone was found a few times. The rearrangement links TRBV2 to TRBJ2-3, with D possibly being TRBD2 (5 bases). V gave up 4 bases and J gave up 4 bases, with 12 bases separating them. The CDR3 consists of 14 residues. The V gene's germline CDR1 is SNHLY and CDR2 FYNNEI. The CDR3 bases are TGTGCCAGCAGTGCGAGTCACGGGGCAGATACGCAGTATTTT. The encoded protein is CASSASHGADTQYF. The variable domain in full, completed from reference TRBV2 and TRBJ2-3, reads EPEVTQTPSHQVTQMGQEVILRCVPISNHLYFYWYRQILGQKVEFLVSFYNNEISEKSEIFDDQFSVERPDGSNFTLKIRSTKLEDSAMYFCASSASHGADTQYFGPGTRLTVL.

This clone was picked up a small number of times. This rearrangement joins TRBV30 to TRBJ2-7; 8 bases map to TRBD1. The CDR3 has 14 residues. The germline CDR1 and CDR2 sequences are GTSNPN and SVGIG (reference sequence). V trimming: 2 bases; J trimming: 6 bases; junction bases outside the gene matches: 9. CDR3 in DNA: TGTGCCTGGAGTCAAGGGACAGGAGTCCTCGAGCAGTACTTC. It encodes CAWSQGTGVLEQYF.

The CDR3 loop is CATSPQRVKSNEQFF. CDR3 bases: TGTGCCACCAGCCCCCAGCGGGTCAAGTCCAATGAGCAGTTCTTC. The rearrangement links TRBV15 to TRBJ2-1; a possible D gene is TRBD2 (6 bases). The CDR3 has 15 amino acids. Trimming stripped 5 bases from V and 6 bases from J, with 17 bases between. The germline V gene encodes CDR1 LNHNV and CDR2 YYDKDF (reference sequence).

The gene calls are TRBV25-1 and TRBJ2-5, with D perhaps matching TRBD1 (5 bases). CDR1 is MGHDK and CDR2 is SYGVNS in the germline V gene. V lost 2 bases and J 1 base, leaving 14 bases between the germline ends. This CDR3 spans 16 amino acids. CDR3 protein: CASSEKGRAFQETQYF. The CDR3 coding sequence is TGTGCCAGCAGTGAAAAGGGCAGGGCGTTCCAAGAGACCCAGTACTTC.

The rearrangement uses TRBV5-6 and TRBJ1-1; TRBD1 agrees at 7 bases. The V gene end was trimmed by 6 bases and the J gene end by 4 bases; junction bases not matched to a gene: 3. This CDR3 spans 12 amino acids. Germline loops: CDR1 SGHDT, CDR2 YYEEEE. This CDR3 is CASTRGPTEAFF. CDR3 coding DNA: TGTGCCAGCACGAGGGGGCCCACTGAAGCTTTCTTT. Full variable domain (outside the CDR3, taken from reference TRBV5-6 and TRBJ1-1): DAGVTQSPTHLIKTRGQQVTLRCSPKSGHDTVSWYQQALGQGPQFIFQYYEEEERQRGNFPDRFSGHQFPNYSSELNVNALLLGDSALYLCASTRGPTEAFFGQGTRLTVV.

The CDR3 reads CASSRVLYTEAFF. The CDR3 DNA sequence: TGTGCCAGCAGCAGGGTATTGTACACTGAAGCTTTCTTT. The V gene is TRBV6-5, the J gene TRBJ1-1, with a tentative D call TRBD1 (5 bases). The CDR3 sequence is 13 residues long. Germline CDR1 and CDR2: MNHEY and SVGAGI. V was pared by 6 bases and J by 3 bases, with 11 bases between.

The rearrangement joins TRBV28 to TRBJ1-1; the match to TRBD1 covers 9 bases. Germline V gene lookup returns CDR1 MDHEN and CDR2 SYDVKM. CDR3 length: 17 residues. V was pared by 3 bases and J by 1 base, with 9 bases of the junction left unmatched. The CDR3 loop reads CASSLYRGRSPNTEAFF. The CDR3 DNA reads as TGTGCCAGCAGTTTGTACAGGGGGCGCTCCCCGAACACTGAAGCTTTCTTT.

V and J are TRBV5-8 and TRBJ1-4; 7 nucleotides match TRBD1. Germline V CDR1 and CDR2: SGHTS, YDEGEE. After removal of 0 bases from V and 10 bases from J, the junction contained 6 bases not matched to a gene. This CDR3 has 14 residues. CDR3 coding DNA: TGTGCCAGCAGCTTGGTCGACAGGGCAGGAAAACTGTTTTTT. It is translated as CASSLVDRAGKLFF.

The chain uses TRBV5-4 and TRBJ1-2; no definite D call. The CDR3 is made up of 14 amino acids. Trimming removed 0 bases from V and 8 bases from J, with 14 bases in between. Germline-derived CDR1 and CDR2 are SGHNT and YYREEE (reference sequence). CDR3 bases: TGTGCCAGCAGCTTGGGCGTGTTTCCGGGAGGCTACACCTTC. The encoded protein is CASSLGVFPGGYTF.

Only a few counts were recorded for this clone. This chain connects TRBV18 to TRBJ2-7; 8 bases map to TRBD1. CDR1 and CDR2 (germline): KGHSH, LQKENI. This CDR3 has 12 amino acids. J was trimmed by 10 bases and V by 4 bases; bases with no gene match: 6. CDR3 sequence (DNA): TGTGCCAGCTCACGACCCCAGGGGGCTCAGTACTTC. Translated: CASSRPQGAQYF.

The V call is TRBV7-9, the J call TRBJ2-1; 7 bases agree with TRBD2. The J segment lost 3 bases and the V segment lost 7 bases, leaving 6 bases of the junction unmatched. Germline CDR1 reads SEHNR; CDR2 reads FQNEAQ (reference sequence). CDR3 size: 14 residues. CDR3: CASNQGGDYNEQFF. CDR3 bases: TGTGCCAGCAACCAGGGAGGGGACTACAATGAGCAGTTCTTC.

The CDR3 nucleotides are TGCGCCAGCAGCTTTGAGGGGGCGGCCGCTGAAGCTTTCTTT. Its protein is CASSFEGAAAEAFF. The chain couples TRBV5-1 to TRBJ1-1; 7 bases agree with TRBD1. J lost 6 bases, V lost 2 bases, and 7 bases had no gene match. Germline V lookup: CDR1 SGHRS, CDR2 YFSETQ. This CDR3 is 14 amino acids long. The whole variable domain, filled in from reference TRBV5-1 and TRBJ1-1, reads KAGVTQTPRYLIKTRGQQVTLSCSPISGHRSVSWYQQTPGQGLQFLFEYFSETQRNKGNFPGRFSGRQFSNSRSEMNVSTLELGDSALYLCASSFEGAAAEAFFGQGTRLTVV.

The chain uses TRBV5-1 and TRBJ2-7, with 8 bases lining up with TRBD2. V was clipped by 7 bases and J by 3 bases; unmatched bases: 3. The germline V gene has CDR1 SGHRS and CDR2 YFSETQ. There are 12 residues in the CDR3. The CDR3 nucleotides read TGCGCCAGCCGGCGGGGGGACTACGAGCAGTACTTC. Encoded protein: CASRRGDYEQYF.

This chain links TRBV1 with TRBJ2-7; the D call TRBD2 from the table was never checked on the DNA. TRBV1 is a documented pseudogene. CDR3 length: 16 amino acids. CDR3 in DNA: TGCACCAGCAGCCTCCCGAGGACTCCGAACTCCTACGAGCAGTACTTC. Amino acid sequence: CTSSLPRTPNSYEQYF.

V usage is TRBV28 and J usage is TRBJ1-1; perhaps TRBD1 as D (6 bases). This CDR3 region has 15 residues. Trimming stripped 7 bases from V and 1 base from J, with 16 bases between. Germline V gene lookup returns CDR1 MDHEN and CDR2 SYDVKM. Written as DNA, the CDR3 is TGTGCCAGCACCCCATGGTTAGGGGGGAACACTGAAGCTTTCTTT. Translation gives CASTPWLGGNTEAFF.

V is TRBV2 and J is TRBJ2-2; no clear D gene. V shed 0 bases and J shed 2 bases, with 7 bases lying between them. From germline, CDR1 is SNHLY and CDR2 FYNNEI. There are 15 residues in the CDR3. DNA of the CDR3: TGTGCCAGCAGTGAAGCCCGCGGAAACACCGGGGAGCTGTTTTTT. Its translation is CASSEARGNTGELFF.

The rearrangement links TRBV5-6 to TRBJ1-2, with 8 bases that match TRBD1. Trimming removed 4 bases from V and 1 base from J; junction bases left unmatched: 6. Germline loops: CDR1 SGHDT, CDR2 YYEEEE. The CDR3 sequence is 15 residues long. The CDR3 coding sequence is TGTGCCAGCAGCGCGACAGGGGTACTTAACTATGGCTACACCTTC. It yields the protein CASSATGVLNYGYTF. Full variable domain (outside the CDR3, taken from reference TRBV5-6 and TRBJ1-2): DAGVTQSPTHLIKTRGQQVTLRCSPKSGHDTVSWYQQALGQGPQFIFQYYEEEERQRGNFPDRFSGHQFPNYSSELNVNALLLGDSALYLCASSATGVLNYGYTFGSGTRLTVV.

V gene TRBV19 combines with J gene TRBJ2-2, with 8 bases lining up with TRBD2. Germline V gives CDR1 LNHDA, CDR2 SQIVND (reference sequence). The CDR3 contains 14 residues. V lost 7 bases and J lost 6; bases outside the gene matches: 7. CDR3 protein: CASKLTSASGELFF. The DNA for the CDR3 is TGTGCCAGTAAGCTGACTAGCGCATCCGGGGAGCTGTTTTTT.

This chain uses TRBV6-1 with TRBJ1-5; D is perhaps TRBD1 (6 bases). V lost 1 base and J lost 6, with 10 bases in between. CDR3 size: 14 residues. CDR1 MNHNS and CDR2 SASEGT come from the germline V gene. The CDR3 nucleotides read TGTGCCAGCAGTGAAGACAGGGTGATTCAGCCCCAGCATTTT. Protein: CASSEDRVIQPQHF.

Remarks on this clone: Germline and junction disagree at one end, which may indicate a read error. This chain links TRBV4-1 with TRBJ2-3; 11 bases are a match to TRBD2. The germline CDR1 and CDR2 sequences are MGHRA and YSYEKL. This CDR3 has 19 residues. The CDR3 region has the DNA TGCGCCAGCAGCCAGTCCCCGGCCCCCCTAGCGGGAGGAACAGGTACGCAGTATTTT. It specifies CASSQSPAPLAGGTGTQYF.